The entry below describes one T cell receptor beta chain. Its target is unknown. Profiled with immunoSEQ multiplex PCR; TCRdb holds only in-frame clones, not every one. This sample yields some 130,000 clones, of which approximately 90% are seen a single time; 1.9% belongs to the top ten. The data are from a study of T cell responses to AZD1222 COVID-19 vaccine. Background on the study: Samples with a second dose at about 4 or about 12 weeks were pooled together. Study-level findings and limits: No day 14 peak samples; only post-peak repertoires were characterized.

This CDR3 spans 17 amino acids. The chain joins TRBV21-1 to TRBJ1-2; the table gives TRBD1 as D, unverified against the DNA. TRBV21-1 is listed as a pseudogene. This sequence originates from an adult in good health. The material sequenced was peripheral blood, taken on day 0 of AZD1222 vaccination. The CDR3 DNA sequence: TGTGCCAGCAGCGAGGAAAACGACGGACAGATTAACTATGGCTACACCTTC. This codes for CASSEENDGQINYGYTF.